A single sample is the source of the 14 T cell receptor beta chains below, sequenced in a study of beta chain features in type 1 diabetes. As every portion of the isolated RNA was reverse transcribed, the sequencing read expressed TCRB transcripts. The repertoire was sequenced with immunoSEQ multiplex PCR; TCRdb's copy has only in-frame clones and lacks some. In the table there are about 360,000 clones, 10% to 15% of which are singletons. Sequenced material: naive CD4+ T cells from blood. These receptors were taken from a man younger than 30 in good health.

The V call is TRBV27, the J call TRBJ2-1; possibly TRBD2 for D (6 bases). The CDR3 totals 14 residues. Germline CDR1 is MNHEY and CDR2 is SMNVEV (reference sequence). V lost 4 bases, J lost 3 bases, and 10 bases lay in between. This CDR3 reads CASSSGLYYNEQFF. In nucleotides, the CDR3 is TGTGCCAGCAGTTCGGGACTCTACTACAATGAGCAGTTCTTC.

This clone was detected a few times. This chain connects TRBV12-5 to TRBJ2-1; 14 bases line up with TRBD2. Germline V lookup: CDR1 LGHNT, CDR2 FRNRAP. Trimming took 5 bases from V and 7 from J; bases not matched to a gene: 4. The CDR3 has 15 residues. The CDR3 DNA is TGTGCTAGTGGTCCTGGACTAGCGGGAGGTAATGAGCAGTTCTTC. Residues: CASGPGLAGGNEQFF.

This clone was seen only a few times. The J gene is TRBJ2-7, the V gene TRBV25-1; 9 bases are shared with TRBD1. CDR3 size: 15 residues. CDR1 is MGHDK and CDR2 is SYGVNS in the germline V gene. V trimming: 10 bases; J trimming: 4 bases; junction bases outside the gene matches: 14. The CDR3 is CATTFPGQGSYEQYF. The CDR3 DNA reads TGTGCCACTACATTCCCGGGACAGGGTTCTTACGAGCAGTACTTC.

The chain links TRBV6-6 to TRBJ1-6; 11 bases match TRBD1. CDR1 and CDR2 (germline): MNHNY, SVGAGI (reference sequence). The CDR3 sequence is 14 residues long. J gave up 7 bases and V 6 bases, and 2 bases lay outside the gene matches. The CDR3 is CASSRDRGNSPLHF. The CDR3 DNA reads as TGTGCCAGCAGCAGGGACAGGGGGAATTCACCCCTCCACTTT.

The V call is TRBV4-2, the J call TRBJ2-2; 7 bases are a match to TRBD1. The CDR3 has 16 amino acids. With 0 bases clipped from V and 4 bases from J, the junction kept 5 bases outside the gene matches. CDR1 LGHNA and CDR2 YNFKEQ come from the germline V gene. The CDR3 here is CASSQDQGQSTGELFF. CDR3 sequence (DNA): TGTGCCAGCAGCCAAGATCAGGGACAGTCCACCGGGGAGCTGTTTTTT.

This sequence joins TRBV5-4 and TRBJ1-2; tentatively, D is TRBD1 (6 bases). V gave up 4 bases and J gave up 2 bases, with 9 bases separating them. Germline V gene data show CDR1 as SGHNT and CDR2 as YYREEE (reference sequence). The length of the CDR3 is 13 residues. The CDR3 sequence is CASSRGQNYGYTF. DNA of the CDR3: TGTGCCAGCAGCCGCGGACAGAACTATGGCTACACCTTC. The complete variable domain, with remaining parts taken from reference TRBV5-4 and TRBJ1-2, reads ETGVTQSPTHLIKTRGQQVTLRCSSQSGHNTVSWYQQALGQGPQFIFQYYREEENGRGNFPPRFSGLQFPNYSSELNVNALELDDSALYLCASSRGQNYGYTFGSGTRLTVV.

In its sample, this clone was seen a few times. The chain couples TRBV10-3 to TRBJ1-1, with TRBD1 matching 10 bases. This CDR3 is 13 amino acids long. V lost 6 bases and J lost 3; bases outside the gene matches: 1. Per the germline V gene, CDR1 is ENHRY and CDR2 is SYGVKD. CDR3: CAIRDRGDTEAFF. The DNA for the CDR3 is TGTGCCATCAGGGACAGGGGGGACACTGAAGCTTTCTTT.

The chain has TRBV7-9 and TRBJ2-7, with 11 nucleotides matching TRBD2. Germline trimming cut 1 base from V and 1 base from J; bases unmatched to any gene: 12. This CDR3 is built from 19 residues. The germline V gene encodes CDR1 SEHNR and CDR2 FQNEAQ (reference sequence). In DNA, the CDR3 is TGTGCCAGCAGCTTAGTGGGACTAGCGGAAAAACAAAAATCCTACGAGCAGTACTTC. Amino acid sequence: CASSLVGLAEKQKSYEQYF.

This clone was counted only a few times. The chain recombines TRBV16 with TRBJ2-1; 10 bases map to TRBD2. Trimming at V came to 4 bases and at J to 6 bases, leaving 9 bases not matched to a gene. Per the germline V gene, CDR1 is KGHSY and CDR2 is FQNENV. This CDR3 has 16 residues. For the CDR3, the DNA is TGTGCCAGCAGCCCCTTACTAGCGGGAATATTCAATGAGCAGTTCTTC. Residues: CASSPLLAGIFNEQFF.

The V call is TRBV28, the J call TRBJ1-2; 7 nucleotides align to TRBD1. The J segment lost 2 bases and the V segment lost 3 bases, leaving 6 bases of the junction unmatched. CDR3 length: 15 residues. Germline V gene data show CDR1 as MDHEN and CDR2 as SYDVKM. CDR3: CASSLPQGGNYGYTF. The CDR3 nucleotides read TGTGCCAGCAGTTTGCCCCAGGGGGGAAACTATGGCTACACCTTC.

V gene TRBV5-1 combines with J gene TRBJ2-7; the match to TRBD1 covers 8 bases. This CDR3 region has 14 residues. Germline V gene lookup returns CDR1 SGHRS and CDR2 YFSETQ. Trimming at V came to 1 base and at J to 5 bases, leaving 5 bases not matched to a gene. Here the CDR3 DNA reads TGCGCCAGCAGCTTGTCCCAGGGGGCCGACGAGCAGTACTTC. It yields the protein CASSLSQGADEQYF. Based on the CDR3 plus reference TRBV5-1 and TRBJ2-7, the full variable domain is KAGVTQTPRYLIKTRGQQVTLSCSPISGHRSVSWYQQTPGQGLQFLFEYFSETQRNKGNFPGRFSGRQFSNSRSEMNVSTLELGDSALYLCASSLSQGADEQYFGPGTRLTVT.

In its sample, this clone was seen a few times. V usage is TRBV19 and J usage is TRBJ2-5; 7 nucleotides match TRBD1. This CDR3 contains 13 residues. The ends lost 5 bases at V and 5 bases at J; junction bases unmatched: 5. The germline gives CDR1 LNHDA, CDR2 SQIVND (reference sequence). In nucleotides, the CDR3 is TGTGCCAGTAGTCTCAGGGGGATGGAGACCCAGTACTTC. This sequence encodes CASSLRGMETQYF.

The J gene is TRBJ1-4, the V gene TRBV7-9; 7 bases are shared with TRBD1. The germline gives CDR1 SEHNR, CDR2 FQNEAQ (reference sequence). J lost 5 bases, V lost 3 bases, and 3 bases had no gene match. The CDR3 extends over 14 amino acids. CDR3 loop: CASSLGQWNEKLFF. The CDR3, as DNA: TGTGCCAGCAGCTTGGGACAGTGGAATGAAAAACTGTTTTTT.

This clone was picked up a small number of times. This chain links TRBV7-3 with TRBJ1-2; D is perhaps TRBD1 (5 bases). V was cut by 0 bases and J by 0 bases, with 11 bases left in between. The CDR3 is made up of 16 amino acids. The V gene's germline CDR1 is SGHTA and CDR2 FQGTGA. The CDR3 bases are TGTGCCAGCAGCTTAACCCCAGGGCAAGCTAACTATGGCTACACCTTC. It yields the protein CASSLTPGQANYGYTF.